This TCR beta chain comes out of a study of T cell responses to AZD1222 COVID-19 vaccine. The study pooled second doses at about 4 or about 12 weeks. V was cut by 5 bases and J by 8 bases, with 9 bases left in between. CDR1 and CDR2 from the germline V gene are SQVTM and ANQGSEA. The CDR3 spans 11 residues. Study-level results: Spike-specific TCR breadth and depth both grew after two AZD1222 doses.

The repertoire was sequenced with immunoSEQ multiplex PCR; TCRdb's copy has only in-frame clones and lacks some. The sample has over 85,000 clones; about nine tenths are singletons. Concerning this clone: Its specificity is unknown.

The chain has TRBV29-1 and TRBJ1-4; D ambiguous. This clonotype originated in an adult who received the AZD1222 COVID-19 vaccine. This specimen was peripheral blood, taken 28 days after the second AZD1222 dose. CDR3 nucleotides: TGCAGCGTTAAGTCTGCCGAAAAACTGTTTTTT. Amino acid sequence: CSVKSAEKLFF.